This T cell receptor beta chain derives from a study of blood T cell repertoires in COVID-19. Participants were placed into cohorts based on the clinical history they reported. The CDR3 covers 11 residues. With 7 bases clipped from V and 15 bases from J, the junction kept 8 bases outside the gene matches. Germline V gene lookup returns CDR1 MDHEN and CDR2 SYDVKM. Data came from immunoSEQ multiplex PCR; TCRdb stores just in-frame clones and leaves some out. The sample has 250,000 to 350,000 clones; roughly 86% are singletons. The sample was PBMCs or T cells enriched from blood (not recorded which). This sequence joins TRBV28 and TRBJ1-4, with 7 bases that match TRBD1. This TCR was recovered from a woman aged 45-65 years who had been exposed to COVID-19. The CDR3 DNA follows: TGTGCCAGCACCCTCCGCGACAGGGTGTTTTTT. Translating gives CASTLRDRVFF.